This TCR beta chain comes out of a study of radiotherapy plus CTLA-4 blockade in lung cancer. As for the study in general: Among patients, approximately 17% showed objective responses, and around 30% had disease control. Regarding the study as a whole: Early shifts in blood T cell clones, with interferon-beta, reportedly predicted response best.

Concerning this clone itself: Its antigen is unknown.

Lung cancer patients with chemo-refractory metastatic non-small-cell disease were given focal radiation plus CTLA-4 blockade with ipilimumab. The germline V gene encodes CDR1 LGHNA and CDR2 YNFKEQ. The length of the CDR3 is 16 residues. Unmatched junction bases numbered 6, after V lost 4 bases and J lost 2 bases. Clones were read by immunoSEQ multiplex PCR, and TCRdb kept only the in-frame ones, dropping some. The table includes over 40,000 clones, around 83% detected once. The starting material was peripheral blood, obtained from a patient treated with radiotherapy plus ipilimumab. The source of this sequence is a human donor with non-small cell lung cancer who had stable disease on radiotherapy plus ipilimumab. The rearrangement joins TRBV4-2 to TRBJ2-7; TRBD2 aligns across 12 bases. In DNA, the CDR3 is TGTGCCAGCAGCCGCGAACTAGCGGGAGGTGCCTACGAGCAGTACTTC. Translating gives CASSRELAGGAYEQYF.